A single sample gave rise to the 3 T cell receptor beta chains below, sequenced in a study of blood T cell repertoires in COVID-19. The data were produced by immunoSEQ multiplex PCR, yet TCRdb's version contains in-frame clones alone and is incomplete. The sample includes roughly 250,000 clones, roughly nine tenths of them seen just once. The sample consisted of peripheral blood. These receptors were obtained from a man between 40 and 49 years old who had recovered from COVID-19.

The gene calls are TRBV2 and TRBJ1-2; 9 bases match TRBD1. The CDR3 contains 18 residues. CDR1 and CDR2 (germline): SNHLY, FYNNEI. With V trimmed by 4 bases and J by 6 bases, 18 bases remained unmatched. The CDR3 nucleotides read TGTGCCAGCAGTGCTACCCGGGACAGGGTAAAGTTGGGTGATGGCTACACCTTC. Translation gives CASSATRDRVKLGDGYTF.

The CDR3 spells CASSVFRPDRGYGYTF. CDR3 nucleotide sequence: TGTGCCAGCAGCGTATTTCGCCCGGACAGGGGGTATGGCTACACCTTC. The chain is built from TRBV5-4 and TRBJ1-2, with TRBD1 matching over 10 bases. Germline loops: CDR1 SGHNT, CDR2 YYREEE (reference sequence). V dropped 4 bases and J dropped 5; count of bases not matched to a gene: 11. The CDR3 spans 16 residues. Full variable domain (missing parts from reference TRBV5-4 and TRBJ1-2): ETGVTQSPTHLIKTRGQQVTLRCSSQSGHNTVSWYQQALGQGPQFIFQYYREEENGRGNFPPRFSGLQFPNYSSELNVNALELDDSALYLCASSVFRPDRGYGYTFGSGTRLTVV.

V usage is TRBV12-5 and J usage is TRBJ1-1; 10 bases are shared with TRBD1. Germline V lookup: CDR1 LGHNT, CDR2 FRNRAP. V lost 9 bases to trimming and J lost 4 bases; unmatched junction nucleotides: 11. The CDR3 extends over 15 amino acids. CDR3 nucleotide sequence: TGTGCTAGCTTAGGACAGGGGGGGATCAGCACTGAAGCTTTCTTT. This codes for CASLGQGGISTEAFF.